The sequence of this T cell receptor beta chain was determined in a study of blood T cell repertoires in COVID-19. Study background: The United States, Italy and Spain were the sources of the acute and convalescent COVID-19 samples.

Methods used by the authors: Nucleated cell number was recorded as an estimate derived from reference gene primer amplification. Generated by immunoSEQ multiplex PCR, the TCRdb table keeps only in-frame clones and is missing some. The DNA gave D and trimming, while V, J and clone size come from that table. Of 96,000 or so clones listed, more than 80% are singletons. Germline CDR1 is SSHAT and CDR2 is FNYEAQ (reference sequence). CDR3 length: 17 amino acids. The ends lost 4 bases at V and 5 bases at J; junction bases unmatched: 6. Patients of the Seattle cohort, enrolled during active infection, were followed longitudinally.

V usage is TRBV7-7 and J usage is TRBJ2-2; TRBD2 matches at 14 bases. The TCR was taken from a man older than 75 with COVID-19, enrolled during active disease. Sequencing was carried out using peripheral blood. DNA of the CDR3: TGTGCCAGCAGCTCGACTAGCGGGAGGGCCGTGACCGGGGAGCTGTTTTTT. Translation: CASSSTSGRAVTGELFF.